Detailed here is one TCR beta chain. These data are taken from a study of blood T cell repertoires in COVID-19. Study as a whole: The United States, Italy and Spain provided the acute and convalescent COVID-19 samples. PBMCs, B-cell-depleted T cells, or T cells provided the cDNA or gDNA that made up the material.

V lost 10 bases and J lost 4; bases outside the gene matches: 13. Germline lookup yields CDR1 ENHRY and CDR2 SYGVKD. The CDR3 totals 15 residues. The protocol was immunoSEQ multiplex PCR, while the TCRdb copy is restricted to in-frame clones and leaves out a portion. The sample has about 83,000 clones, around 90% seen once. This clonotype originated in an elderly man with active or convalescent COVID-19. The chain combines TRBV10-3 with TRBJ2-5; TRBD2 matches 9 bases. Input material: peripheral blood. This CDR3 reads CAKPLAGEEGETQYF. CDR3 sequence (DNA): TGTGCCAAACCTTTAGCGGGAGAAGAAGGAGAGACCCAGTACTTC.